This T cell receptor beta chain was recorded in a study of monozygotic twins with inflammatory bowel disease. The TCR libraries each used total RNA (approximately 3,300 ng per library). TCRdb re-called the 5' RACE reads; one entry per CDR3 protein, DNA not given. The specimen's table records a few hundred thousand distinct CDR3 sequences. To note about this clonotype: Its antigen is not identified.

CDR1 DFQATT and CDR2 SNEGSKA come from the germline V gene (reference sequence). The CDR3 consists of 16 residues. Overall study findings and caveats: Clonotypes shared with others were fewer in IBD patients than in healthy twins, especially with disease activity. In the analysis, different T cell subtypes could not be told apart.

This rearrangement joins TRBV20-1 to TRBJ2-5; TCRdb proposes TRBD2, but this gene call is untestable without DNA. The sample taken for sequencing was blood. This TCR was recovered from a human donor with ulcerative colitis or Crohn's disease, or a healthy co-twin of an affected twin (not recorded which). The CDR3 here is CSAPSPGLVSEETQYF.